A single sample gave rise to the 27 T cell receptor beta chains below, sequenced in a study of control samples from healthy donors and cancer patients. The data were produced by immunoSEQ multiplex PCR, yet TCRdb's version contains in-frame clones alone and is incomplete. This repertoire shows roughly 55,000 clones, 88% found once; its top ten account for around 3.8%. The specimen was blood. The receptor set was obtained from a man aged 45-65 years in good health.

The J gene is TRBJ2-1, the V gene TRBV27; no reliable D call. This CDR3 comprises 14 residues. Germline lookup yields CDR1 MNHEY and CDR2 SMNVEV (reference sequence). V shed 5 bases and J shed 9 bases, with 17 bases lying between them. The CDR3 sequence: CASSTINAMFEQFF. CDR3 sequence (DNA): TGTGCCAGCAGTACGATTAACGCAATGTTTGAGCAGTTCTTC.

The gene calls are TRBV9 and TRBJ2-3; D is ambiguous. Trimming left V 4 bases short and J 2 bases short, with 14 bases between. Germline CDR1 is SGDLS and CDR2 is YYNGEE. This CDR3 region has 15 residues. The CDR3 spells CASSPRRTHTDTQYF. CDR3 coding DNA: TGTGCCAGCAGCCCCCGGCGGACCCACACAGATACGCAGTATTTT.

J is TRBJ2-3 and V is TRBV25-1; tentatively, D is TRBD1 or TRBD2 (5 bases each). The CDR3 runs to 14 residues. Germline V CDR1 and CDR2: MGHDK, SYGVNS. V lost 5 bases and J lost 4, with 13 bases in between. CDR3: CASSRSLGADTQYF. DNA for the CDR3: TGTGCCAGCAGTCGTTCTCTGGGGGCAGATACGCAGTATTTT.

This CDR3 is CASSLGQYRYYEQYF. CDR3 bases: TGTGCCAGCAGCCTTGGACAGTACCGGTACTACGAGCAGTACTTC. The gene calls are TRBV6-6 and TRBJ2-7; weak D call: TRBD1 (6 bases). The CDR3 sequence is 15 residues long. The germline CDR1 and CDR2 sequences are MNHNY and SVGAGI (reference sequence). Trimming removed 6 bases from V and 3 bases from J, with 18 bases in between.

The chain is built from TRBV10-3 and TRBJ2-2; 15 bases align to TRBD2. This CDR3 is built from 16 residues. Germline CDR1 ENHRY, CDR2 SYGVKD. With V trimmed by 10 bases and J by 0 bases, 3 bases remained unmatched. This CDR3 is CATGTSGRTNTGELFF. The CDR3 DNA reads TGTGCCACCGGGACTAGCGGGAGGACGAACACCGGGGAGCTGTTTTTT.

The CDR3 region has the DNA TGCACCAGCAGCCAAGTTAACAGAGGGATAGAGACCCAGTACTTC. This gives the protein CTSSQVNRGIETQYF. This chain links TRBV1 with TRBJ2-5; TRBD2 reflects the table's D call only, with no check against the DNA. TRBV1 is given as a pseudogene. CDR3 size: 15 residues.

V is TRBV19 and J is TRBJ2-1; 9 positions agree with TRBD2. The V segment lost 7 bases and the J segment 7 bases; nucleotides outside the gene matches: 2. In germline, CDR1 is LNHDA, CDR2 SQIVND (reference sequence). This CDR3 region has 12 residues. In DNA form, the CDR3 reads TGTGCCAGTACTAGCGGGATAAATGAGCAGTTCTTC. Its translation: CASTSGINEQFF.

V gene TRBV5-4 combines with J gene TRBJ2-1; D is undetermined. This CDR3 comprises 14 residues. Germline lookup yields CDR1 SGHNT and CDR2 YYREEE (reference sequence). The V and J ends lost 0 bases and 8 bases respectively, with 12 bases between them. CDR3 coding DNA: TGTGCCAGCAGCTTGGAGTTAAGTAGGGATGAGCAGTTCTTC. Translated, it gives CASSLELSRDEQFF.

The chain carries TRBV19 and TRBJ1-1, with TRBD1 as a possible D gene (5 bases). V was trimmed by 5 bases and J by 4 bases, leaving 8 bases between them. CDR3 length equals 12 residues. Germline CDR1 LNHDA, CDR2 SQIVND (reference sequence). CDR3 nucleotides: TGTGCCAGTAGTGAGGGGTTCACTGAAGCTTTCTTT. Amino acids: CASSEGFTEAFF.

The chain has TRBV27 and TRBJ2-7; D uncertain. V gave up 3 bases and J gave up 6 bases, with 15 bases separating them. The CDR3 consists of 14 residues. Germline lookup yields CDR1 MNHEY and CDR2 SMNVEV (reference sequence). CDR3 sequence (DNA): TGTGCCAGCAGTTTGGGCCGAGTCCTTTGCGAGCAGTACTTC. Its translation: CASSLGRVLCEQYF.

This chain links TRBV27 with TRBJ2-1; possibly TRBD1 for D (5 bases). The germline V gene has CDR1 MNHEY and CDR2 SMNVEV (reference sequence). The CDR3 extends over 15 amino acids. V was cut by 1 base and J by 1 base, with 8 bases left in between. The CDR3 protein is CASSLLGVSYNEQFF. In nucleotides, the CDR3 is TGTGCCAGCAGTTTATTAGGGGTTTCCTACAATGAGCAGTTCTTC.

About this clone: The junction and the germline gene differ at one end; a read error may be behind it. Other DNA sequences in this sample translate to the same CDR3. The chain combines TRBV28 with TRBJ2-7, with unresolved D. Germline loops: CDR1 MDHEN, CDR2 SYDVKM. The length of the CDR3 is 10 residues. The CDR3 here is CASSRHEQYF. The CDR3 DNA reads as TGCGCCAGCAGCAGACACGAGCAGTACTTC.

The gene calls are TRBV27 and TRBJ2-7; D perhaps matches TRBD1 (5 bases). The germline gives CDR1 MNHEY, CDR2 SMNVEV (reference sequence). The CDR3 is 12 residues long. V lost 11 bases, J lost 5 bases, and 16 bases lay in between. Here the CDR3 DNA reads TGTGCCCCCAGGGAACTTACCAACGAGCAGTACTTC. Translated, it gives CAPRELTNEQYF.

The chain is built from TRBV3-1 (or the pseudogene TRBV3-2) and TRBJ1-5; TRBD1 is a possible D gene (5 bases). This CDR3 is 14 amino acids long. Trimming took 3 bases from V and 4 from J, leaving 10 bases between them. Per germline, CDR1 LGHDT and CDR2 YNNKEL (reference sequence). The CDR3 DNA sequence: TGTGCCAGCAGCCACGGGGGGGGAAATCAGCCCCAGCATTTT. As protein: CASSHGGGNQPQHF.

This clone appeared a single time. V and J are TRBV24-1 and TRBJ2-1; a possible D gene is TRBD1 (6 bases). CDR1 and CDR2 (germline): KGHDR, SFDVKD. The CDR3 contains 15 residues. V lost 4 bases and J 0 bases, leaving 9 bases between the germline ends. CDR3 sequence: CATSETGSSYNEQFF. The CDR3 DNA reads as TGTGCCACCAGTGAGACAGGTAGCTCCTACAATGAGCAGTTCTTC.

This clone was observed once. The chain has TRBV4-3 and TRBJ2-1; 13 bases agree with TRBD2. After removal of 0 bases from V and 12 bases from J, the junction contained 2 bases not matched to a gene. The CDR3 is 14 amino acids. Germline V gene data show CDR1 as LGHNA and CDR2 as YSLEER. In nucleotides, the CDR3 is TGCGCCAGCAGCCAAGACACTAGCGGGAGGGTGCAGTTCTTC. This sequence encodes CASSQDTSGRVQFF.

The CDR3 sequence is CSASDQWYNEQFF. The CDR3 DNA sequence: TGCAGTGCTAGTGACCAGTGGTACAATGAGCAGTTCTTC. The chain employs TRBV20-1 and TRBJ2-1, with D uncertain. The CDR3 contains 13 residues. Deletions cut 3 bases from V and 4 bases from J, with 10 bases between. In germline, CDR1 is DFQATT, CDR2 SNEGSKA (reference sequence).

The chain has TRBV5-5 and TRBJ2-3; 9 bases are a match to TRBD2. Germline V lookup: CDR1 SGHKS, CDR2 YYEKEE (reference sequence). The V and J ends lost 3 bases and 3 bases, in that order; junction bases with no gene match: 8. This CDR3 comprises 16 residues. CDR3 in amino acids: CASSSWGGRETDTQYF. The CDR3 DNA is TGTGCCAGCAGCTCTTGGGGCGGGAGGGAGACAGATACGCAGTATTTT.

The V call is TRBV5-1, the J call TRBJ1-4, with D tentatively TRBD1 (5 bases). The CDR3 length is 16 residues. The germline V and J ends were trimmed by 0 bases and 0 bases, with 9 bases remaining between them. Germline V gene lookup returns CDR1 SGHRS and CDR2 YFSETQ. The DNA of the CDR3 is TGCGCCAGCAGCTTGGGACAGACCTCAACTAATGAAAAACTGTTTTTT. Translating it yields CASSLGQTSTNEKLFF.

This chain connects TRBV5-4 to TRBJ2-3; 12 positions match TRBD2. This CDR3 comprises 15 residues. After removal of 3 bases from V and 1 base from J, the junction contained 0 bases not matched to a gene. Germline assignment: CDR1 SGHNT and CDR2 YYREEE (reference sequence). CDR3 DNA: TGTGCCAGCAGCTGGACTAGCGGGGGCACAGATACGCAGTATTTT. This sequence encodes CASSWTSGGTDTQYF.

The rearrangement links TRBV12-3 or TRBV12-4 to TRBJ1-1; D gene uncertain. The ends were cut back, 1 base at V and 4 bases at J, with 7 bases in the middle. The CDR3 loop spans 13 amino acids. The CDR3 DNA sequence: TGTGCCAGCAGTTTAGGGAGTGGCACTGAAGCTTTCTTT. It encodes CASSLGSGTEAFF.

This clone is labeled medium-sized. In DNA, the CDR3 is TGCGCCAGCAGCCAAGATGGGACTACAGTAACCTACGAGCAGTACTTC. Translation: CASSQDGTTVTYEQYF. This rearrangement joins TRBV4-3 to TRBJ2-7; 7 bases line up with TRBD2. The CDR3 loop spans 16 amino acids. V lost 0 bases and J lost 2; bases outside the gene matches: 7. Germline CDR1 LGHNA, CDR2 YSLEER.

CDR3: CASSLSRSGAWGNQPQHF. For the CDR3, the DNA is TGTGCCAGCAGTTTAAGTCGTTCGGGGGCTTGGGGCAATCAGCCCCAGCATTTT. The chain employs TRBV27 and TRBJ1-5, with D perhaps matching TRBD1 (6 bases). Germline V gene sequence: CDR1 MNHEY, CDR2 SMNVEV (reference sequence). This CDR3 region has 18 residues. Trimming removed 2 bases from V and 2 bases from J, with 19 bases in between.

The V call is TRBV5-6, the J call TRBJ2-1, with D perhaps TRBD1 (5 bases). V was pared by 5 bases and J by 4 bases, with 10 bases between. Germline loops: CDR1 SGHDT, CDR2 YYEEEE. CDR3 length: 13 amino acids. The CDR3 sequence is CASRASGYNEQFF. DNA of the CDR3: TGTGCCAGCAGGGCCTCAGGGTACAATGAGCAGTTCTTC.

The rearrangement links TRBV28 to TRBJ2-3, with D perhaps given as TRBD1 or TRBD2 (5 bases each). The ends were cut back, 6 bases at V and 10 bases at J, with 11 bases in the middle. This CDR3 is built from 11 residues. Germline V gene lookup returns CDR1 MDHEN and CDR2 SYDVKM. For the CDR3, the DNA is TGTGCCAGCAGGGGGGTTGGGGCGCAGTATTTT. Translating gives CASRGVGAQYF. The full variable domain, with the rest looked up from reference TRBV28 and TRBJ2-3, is DVKVTQSSRYLVKRTGEKVFLECVQDMDHENMFWYRQDPGLGLRLIYFSYDVKMKEKGDIPEGYSVSREKKERFSLILESASTNQTSMYLCASRGVGAQYFGPGTRLTVL.

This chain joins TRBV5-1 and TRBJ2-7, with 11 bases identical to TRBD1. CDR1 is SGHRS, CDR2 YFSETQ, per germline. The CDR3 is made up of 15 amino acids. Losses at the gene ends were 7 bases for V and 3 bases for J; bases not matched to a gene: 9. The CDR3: CASSSAGTGGYEQYF. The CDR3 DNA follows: TGCGCCAGCTCCTCGGCAGGGACAGGGGGCTACGAGCAGTACTTC.

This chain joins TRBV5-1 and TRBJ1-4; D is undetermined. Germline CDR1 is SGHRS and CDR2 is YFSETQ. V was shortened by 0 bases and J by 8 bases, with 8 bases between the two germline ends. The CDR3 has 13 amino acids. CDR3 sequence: CASSLDPGEKLFF. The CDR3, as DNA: TGCGCCAGCAGCTTGGACCCAGGAGAAAAACTGTTTTTT.